This TCR beta chain is from a study of technical replicates of blood from several donors. Clones were read by immunoSEQ multiplex PCR, and TCRdb kept only the in-frame ones, dropping some. The top ten clones hold roughly 0.23% of a sample with around 92,000 clones, approximately 96% of them seen once. The germline CDR1 and CDR2 sequences are WSHSY and SAAADI. V lost 8 bases and J lost 4, with 14 bases in between. The CDR3 covers 13 residues. The receptor was derived from a human donor in good health. This chain joins TRBV10-2 and TRBJ1-1; no clear D gene. The source material was T cells isolated from PBMCs. The CDR3 nucleotides are TGCGCCAGCTGGCCAGGAATAAGCACTGAAGCTTTCTTT. Its translation is CASWPGISTEAFF.